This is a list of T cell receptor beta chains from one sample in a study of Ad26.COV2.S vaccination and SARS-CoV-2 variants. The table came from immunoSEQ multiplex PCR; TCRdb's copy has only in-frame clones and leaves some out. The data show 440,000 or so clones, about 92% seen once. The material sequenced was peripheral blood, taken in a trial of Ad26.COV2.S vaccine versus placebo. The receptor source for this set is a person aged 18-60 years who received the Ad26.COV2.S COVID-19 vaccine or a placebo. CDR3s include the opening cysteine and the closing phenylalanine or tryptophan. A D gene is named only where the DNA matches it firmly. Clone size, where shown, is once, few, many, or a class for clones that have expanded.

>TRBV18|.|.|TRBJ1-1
CASSRYTGSVSNTEAFF
TGTGCCAGCTCACGATACACAGGGTCGGTATCGAACACTGAAGCTTTCTTT
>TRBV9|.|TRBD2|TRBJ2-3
CASSRLAGGGTDTQYF
TGTGCCAGCAGCAGACTAGCGGGGGGGGGCACAGATACGCAGTATTTT
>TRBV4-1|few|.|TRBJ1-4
CASGRVINEKLFF
TGCGCCAGCGGAAGGGTGATCAACGAAAAACTGTTTTTT
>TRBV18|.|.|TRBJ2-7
CASSPPGEGSEQYF
TGTGCCAGCTCACCACCGGGTGAAGGAAGCGAGCAGTACTTC
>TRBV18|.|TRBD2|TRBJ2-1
CASSTGTSGGPSYNEQFF
TGTGCCAGCTCCACCGGGACTAGCGGGGGGCCCTCCTACAATGAGCAGTTCTTC
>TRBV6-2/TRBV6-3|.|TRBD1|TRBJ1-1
CASSSGQAGVTEAFF
TGTGCCAGCAGCTCAGGACAGGCGGGGGTCACTGAAGCTTTCTTT
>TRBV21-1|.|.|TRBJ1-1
CASSKVELDRGLVFF
TGTGCCAGCAGCAAAGTGGAATTGGACAGGGGGTTAGTTTTCTTT
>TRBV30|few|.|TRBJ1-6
CAWSIASGDSNSPLHF
TGTGCCTGGAGTATCGCGTCAGGGGACTCTAATTCACCCCTCCACTTT
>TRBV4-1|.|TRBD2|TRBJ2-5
CASSRQTSGGSDQETQYF
TGCGCCAGCAGCCGACAGACTAGCGGGGGGTCAGATCAAGAGACCCAGTACTTC
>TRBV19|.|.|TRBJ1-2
CASSSPPNYGYTF
TGTGCCAGTAGTTCCCCGCCTAACTATGGCTACACCTTC
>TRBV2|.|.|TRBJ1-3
CASREGGSRGNTIYF
TGTGCCAGCAGGGAGGGGGGATCCCGGGGAAACACCATATATTTT
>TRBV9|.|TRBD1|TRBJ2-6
CASSATRDRRTGANVLTF
TGTGCCAGCAGCGCTACCCGGGACAGGAGGACTGGGGCCAACGTCCTGACTTTC
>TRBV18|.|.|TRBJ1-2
CASSPPSIRTSYGYTF
TGTGCCAGCTCACCACCGTCTATCAGAACCTCCTATGGCTACACCTTC
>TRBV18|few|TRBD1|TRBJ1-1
CASSPTGVPEAFF
TGTGCCAGCTCACCGACAGGGGTCCCTGAAGCTTTCTTT
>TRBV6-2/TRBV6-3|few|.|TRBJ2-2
CASSRGAGELFF
TGTGCCAGCAGCCGAGGGGCCGGGGAGCTGTTTTTT
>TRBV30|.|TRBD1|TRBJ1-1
CAWKGQYHTEAFF
TGTGCCTGGAAGGGACAGTACCACACTGAAGCTTTCTTT
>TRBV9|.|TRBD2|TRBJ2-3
CASNGISGGISTDTQYF
TGTGCCAGCAATGGAATTAGCGGGGGGATAAGCACAGATACGCAGTATTTT
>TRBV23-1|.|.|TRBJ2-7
CASKTATIYLQDLKGSYEQYF
TGCGCCAGCAAAACGGCAACCATTTATTTACAGGACCTCAAAGGCTCCTACGAGCAGTACTTC
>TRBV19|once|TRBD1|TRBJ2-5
CASSIYPGQGNVKTQYF
TGTGCCAGTAGTATATACCCGGGACAGGGGAACGTCAAGACCCAGTACTTC